These 11 T cell receptor beta chains were all obtained from the same sample, sequenced in a study of cytomegalovirus exposure and HLA in healthy donors. PCR amplification relied on 60 Vbeta primers (plus 13 Jbeta primers). The data were produced by immunoSEQ multiplex PCR, yet TCRdb's version contains in-frame clones alone and is incomplete. The profile shows a few hundred thousand clones, under 80% of them singletons. Sequencing was performed on PBMCs. The receptors come from a female donor in good health and CMV-seronegative.

The chain has TRBV10-1 and TRBJ2-5; D may be TRBD1 (7 bases). V lost 5 bases and J lost 4, with 11 bases in between. Germline V lookup: CDR1 WNHNN, CDR2 SYGVQD (reference sequence). The CDR3 is 13 amino acids. The DNA of the CDR3 is TGCGCCAGCAGTCGCGGGACAGTAGAGACCCAGTACTTC. It codes for CASSRGTVETQYF.

V gene TRBV2 combines with J gene TRBJ1-5; a possible D gene is TRBD1 (5 bases). Trimming pared 5 bases from V and 3 bases from J, leaving 14 bases between. This CDR3 region has 15 residues. Germline V gene data show CDR1 as SNHLY and CDR2 as FYNNEI. The CDR3 DNA reads TGTGCCAGCAGTCTGGGGGGAGGAGTCAATCAGCCCCAGCATTTT. Residues: CASSLGGGVNQPQHF.

The chain has TRBV5-1 and TRBJ2-5; the D gene is possibly TRBD2 (9 bases). Judging by the DNA end, TRBJ2-7 fits better; the J call may be wrong. The CDR3 spans 15 residues. Per germline, CDR1 SGHRS and CDR2 YFSETQ. Here the CDR3 reads CASSLALAGTGEQYF. CDR3 nucleotide sequence: TGCGCCAGCAGCTTGGCCCTAGCGGGGACAGGCGAGCAGTACTTC.

The chain recombines TRBV5-4 with TRBJ2-2; 12 bases agree with TRBD2. The V segment lost 2 bases and the J segment 6 bases; nucleotides outside the gene matches: 8. Germline CDR1 and CDR2: SGHNT and YYREEE (reference sequence). The CDR3 sequence is 17 residues long. The CDR3 reads CASSLPTSGRVAGELFF. The CDR3 nucleotides are TGTGCCAGCAGCTTACCGACTAGCGGGAGAGTAGCCGGGGAGCTGTTTTTT.

The chain couples TRBV11-3 to TRBJ1-1; possible D gene TRBD1, 6 bases. CDR1 is SGHNT, CDR2 YENEEA, per germline. The CDR3 length is 16 residues. The germline V and J ends were trimmed by 5 bases and 0 bases, with 16 bases remaining between them. The CDR3 here is CASSPMTGTMNTEAFF. In DNA form, the CDR3 reads TGTGCCAGCAGCCCTATGACAGGAACTATGAACACTGAAGCTTTCTTT.

The chain has TRBV6-6 and TRBJ2-7; 7 nucleotides match TRBD2. The CDR3 covers 14 residues. Trimming cost V 6 bases and J 5 bases; bases outside gene matches: 10. Germline V CDR1 and CDR2: MNHNY, SVGAGI (reference sequence). CDR3 nucleotides: TGTGCCAGCAGCCTAGGCGGGAGTTCGGACGAGCAGTACTTC. Its translation: CASSLGGSSDEQYF.

The chain is built from TRBV19 and TRBJ2-7; 9 nucleotides align to TRBD1. Germline V gene data show CDR1 as LNHDA and CDR2 as SQIVND (reference sequence). Losses at the gene ends were 2 bases for V and 4 bases for J; bases not matched to a gene: 12. The CDR3 contains 17 residues. In DNA form, the CDR3 reads TGTGCCAGTAGTATAATCGCGGGGACAGGGACTACTTACGAGCAGTACTTC. Translating gives CASSIIAGTGTTYEQYF.

The chain links TRBV10-3 to TRBJ2-2, with D possibly being TRBD1 (5 bases). The V gene's germline CDR1 is ENHRY and CDR2 SYGVKD. This CDR3 region has 12 residues. V was clipped by 8 bases and J by 1 base, with 5 bases between them. This CDR3 reads CAIQGNTGELFF. The CDR3, as DNA: TGTGCCATCCAGGGGAACACCGGGGAGCTGTTTTTT.

The chain carries TRBV6-5 and TRBJ2-3; 9 bases align to TRBD2. J gave up 4 bases and V 0 bases, and 2 bases lay outside the gene matches. Germline CDR1 reads MNHEY; CDR2 reads SVGAGI. This CDR3 comprises 15 residues. The CDR3 region is CASSYSGTSSDTQYF. The CDR3 bases are TGTGCCAGCAGTTACTCAGGGACTAGCTCAGATACGCAGTATTTT.

The chain is built from TRBV5-6 and TRBJ1-1; 7 bases map to TRBD1. There are 13 residues in the CDR3. Germline V gives CDR1 SGHDT, CDR2 YYEEEE. V dropped 7 bases and J dropped 1; count of bases not matched to a gene: 4. CDR3 amino acids: CASRGDRNTEAFF. CDR3 coding DNA: TGTGCCAGCCGTGGGGACAGGAACACTGAAGCTTTCTTT. Filled out from reference TRBV5-6 and TRBJ1-1, the complete variable domain reads DAGVTQSPTHLIKTRGQQVTLRCSPKSGHDTVSWYQQALGQGPQFIFQYYEEEERQRGNFPDRFSGHQFPNYSSELNVNALLLGDSALYLCASRGDRNTEAFFGQGTRLTVV.

The chain carries TRBV30 and TRBJ2-7, with 9 bases that match TRBD1. J lost 2 bases, V lost 3 bases, and 2 bases had no gene match. CDR1 and CDR2 from the germline V gene are GTSNPN and SVGIG (reference sequence). This CDR3 region has 13 residues. The CDR3 protein is CAWRTGGTYEQYF. CDR3 in DNA: TGTGCCTGGAGGACAGGGGGTACCTACGAGCAGTACTTC.